This T cell receptor beta chain was sequenced during a study of blood T cell repertoires in COVID-19. Study details: Collection of acute and convalescent COVID-19 samples took place in the United States, Italy and Spain.

Original methodology: Nucleated cell counts were estimated from reference gene primer amplification. Clones were sequenced by immunoSEQ multiplex PCR, and TCRdb holds only the in-frame ones, with some missing. V and J calls and clone size come straight from that table; D and trimming were deduced from the DNA. The data show approximately 170,000 clones, about four fifths seen once. This clonotype originated in a woman older than 75 with COVID-19, enrolled during active disease. The sequenced sample was peripheral blood.

The CDR3 protein is CASSQESSGGGQYF. The CDR3 DNA follows: TGTGCCAGCAGCCAAGAATCTAGCGGGGGAGGGCAGTACTTC. The rearrangement uses TRBV14 and TRBJ2-7; 10 nucleotides agree with TRBD2. The trim removed 0 bases at V and 9 bases at J, leaving 5 bases unmatched. Germline loops: CDR1 SGHDN, CDR2 FVKESK. The CDR3 totals 14 residues.